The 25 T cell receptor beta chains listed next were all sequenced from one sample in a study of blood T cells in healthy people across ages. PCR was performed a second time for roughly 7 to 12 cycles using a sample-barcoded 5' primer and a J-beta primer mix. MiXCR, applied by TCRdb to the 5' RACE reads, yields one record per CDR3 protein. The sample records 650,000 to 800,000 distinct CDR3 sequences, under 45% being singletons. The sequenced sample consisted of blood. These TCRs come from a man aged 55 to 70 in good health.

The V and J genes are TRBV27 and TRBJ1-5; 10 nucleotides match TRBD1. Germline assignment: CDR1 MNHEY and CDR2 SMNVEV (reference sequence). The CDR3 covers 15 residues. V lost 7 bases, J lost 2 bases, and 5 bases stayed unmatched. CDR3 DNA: TGTGCCAGCACCTCGGGGACAGGGGGCAATCAGCCCCAGCATTTT. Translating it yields CASTSGTGGNQPQHF.

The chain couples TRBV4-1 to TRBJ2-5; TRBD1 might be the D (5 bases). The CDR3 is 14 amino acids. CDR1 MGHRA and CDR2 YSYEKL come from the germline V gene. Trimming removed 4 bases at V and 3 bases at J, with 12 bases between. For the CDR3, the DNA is TGCGCCAGCAGCCCAAGGGGCGGCGAAGAGACCCAGTACTTC. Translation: CASSPRGGEETQYF.

Here the CDR3 DNA reads TGCGCCAGCAACCGGGACAGCATCGGTGAGCAGTTCTTC. Amino acids: CASNRDSIGEQFF. The chain couples TRBV5-1 to TRBJ2-1; 7 bases agree with TRBD1. Germline CDR1 and CDR2: SGHRS and YFSETQ. The CDR3 extends over 13 amino acids. Unmatched junction bases numbered 9, after V lost 6 bases and J lost 9 bases.

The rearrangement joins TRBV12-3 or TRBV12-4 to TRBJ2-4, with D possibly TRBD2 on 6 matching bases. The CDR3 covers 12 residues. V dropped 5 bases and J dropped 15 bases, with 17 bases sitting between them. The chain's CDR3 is CASSPGGRTPYF. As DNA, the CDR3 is TGTGCCAGCAGTCCCGGGGGACGGACCCCGTACTTC.

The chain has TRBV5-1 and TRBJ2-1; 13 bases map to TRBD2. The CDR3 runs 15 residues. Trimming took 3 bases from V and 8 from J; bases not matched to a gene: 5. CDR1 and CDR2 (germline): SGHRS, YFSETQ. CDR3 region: CASSSGLAGLDEQFF. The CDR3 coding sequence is TGCGCCAGCAGCTCGGGACTAGCGGGGTTAGATGAGCAGTTCTTC.

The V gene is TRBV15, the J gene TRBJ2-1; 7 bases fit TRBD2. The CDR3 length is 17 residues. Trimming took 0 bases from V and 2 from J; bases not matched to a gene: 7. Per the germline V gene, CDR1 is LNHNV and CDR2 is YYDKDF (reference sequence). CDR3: CATSRETQRGPYNEQFF. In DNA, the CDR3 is TGTGCCACCAGCAGAGAAACCCAGCGGGGTCCCTACAATGAGCAGTTCTTC. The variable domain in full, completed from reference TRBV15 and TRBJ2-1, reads DAMVIQNPRYQVTQFGKPVTLSCSQTLNHNVMYWYQQKSSQAPKLLFHYYDKDFNNEADTPDNFQSRRPNTSFCFLDIRSPGLGDTAMYLCATSRETQRGPYNEQFFGPGTRLTVL.

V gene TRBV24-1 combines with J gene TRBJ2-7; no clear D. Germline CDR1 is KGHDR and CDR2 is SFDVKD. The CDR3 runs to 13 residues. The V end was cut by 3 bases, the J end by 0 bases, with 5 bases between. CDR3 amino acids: CATSDPLSYEQYF. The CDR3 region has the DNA TGTGCCACCAGTGATCCACTCTCCTACGAGCAGTACTTC.

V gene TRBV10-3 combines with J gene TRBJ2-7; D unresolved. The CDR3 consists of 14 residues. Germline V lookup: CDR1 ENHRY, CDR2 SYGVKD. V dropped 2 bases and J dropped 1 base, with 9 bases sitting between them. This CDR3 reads CAISEGRSSYEQYF. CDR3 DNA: TGTGCCATCAGTGAGGGCAGGAGTTCCTACGAGCAGTACTTC.

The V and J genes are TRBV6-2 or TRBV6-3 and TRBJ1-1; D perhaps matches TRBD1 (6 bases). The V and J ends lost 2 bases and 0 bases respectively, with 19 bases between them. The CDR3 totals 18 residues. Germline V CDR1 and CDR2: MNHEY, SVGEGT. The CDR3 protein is CASSYPTGSNLMNTEAFF. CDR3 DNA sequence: TGTGCCAGCAGTTACCCCACAGGGAGTAACCTCATGAACACTGAAGCTTTCTTT.

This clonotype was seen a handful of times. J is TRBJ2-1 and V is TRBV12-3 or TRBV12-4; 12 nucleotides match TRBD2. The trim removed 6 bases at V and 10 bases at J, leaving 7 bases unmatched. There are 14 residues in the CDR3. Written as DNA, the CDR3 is TGTGCCAGCAGCTCTAGCGGGGGGGCCAGGGAGCAGTTCTTC. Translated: CASSSSGGAREQFF.

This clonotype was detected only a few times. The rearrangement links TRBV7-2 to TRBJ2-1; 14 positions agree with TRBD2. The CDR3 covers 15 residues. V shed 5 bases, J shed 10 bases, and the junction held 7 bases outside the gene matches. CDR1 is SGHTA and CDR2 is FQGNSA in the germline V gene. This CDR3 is CASSPGTSGGREQFF. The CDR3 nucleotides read TGTGCCAGCAGCCCTGGGACTAGCGGGGGTAGGGAGCAGTTCTTC.

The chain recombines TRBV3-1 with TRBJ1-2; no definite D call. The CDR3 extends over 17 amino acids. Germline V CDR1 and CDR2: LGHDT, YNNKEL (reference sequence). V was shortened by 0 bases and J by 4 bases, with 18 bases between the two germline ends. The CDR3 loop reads CASSQDFLAAPGYGYTF. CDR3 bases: TGTGCCAGCAGCCAAGATTTTCTGGCAGCTCCGGGCTATGGCTACACCTTC.

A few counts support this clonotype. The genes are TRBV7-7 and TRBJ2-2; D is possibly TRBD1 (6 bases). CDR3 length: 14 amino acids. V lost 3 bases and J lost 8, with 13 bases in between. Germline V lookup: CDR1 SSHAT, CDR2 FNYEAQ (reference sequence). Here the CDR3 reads CASSLVPGVGELFF. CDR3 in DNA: TGTGCCAGCAGCTTGGTCCCAGGGGTTGGGGAGCTGTTTTTT.

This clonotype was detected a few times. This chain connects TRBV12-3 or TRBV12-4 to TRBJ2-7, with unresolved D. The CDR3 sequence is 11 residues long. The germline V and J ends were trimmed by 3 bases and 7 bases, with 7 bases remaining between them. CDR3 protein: CASSFNNEQYF. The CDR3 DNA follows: TGTGCCAGCAGTTTCAACAATGAGCAGTACTTC.

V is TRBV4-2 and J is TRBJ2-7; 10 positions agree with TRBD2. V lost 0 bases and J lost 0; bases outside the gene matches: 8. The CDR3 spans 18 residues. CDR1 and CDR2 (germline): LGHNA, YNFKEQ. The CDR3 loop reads CASSQERGTSGVSYEQYF. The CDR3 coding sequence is TGTGCCAGCAGCCAAGAAAGGGGTACTAGCGGGGTCTCCTACGAGCAGTACTTC.

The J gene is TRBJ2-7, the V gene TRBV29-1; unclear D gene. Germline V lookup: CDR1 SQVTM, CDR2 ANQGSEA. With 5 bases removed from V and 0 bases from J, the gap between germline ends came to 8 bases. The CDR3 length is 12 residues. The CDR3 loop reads CSVRLNSYEQYF. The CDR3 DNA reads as TGCAGCGTTCGGTTAAACTCCTACGAGCAGTACTTC.

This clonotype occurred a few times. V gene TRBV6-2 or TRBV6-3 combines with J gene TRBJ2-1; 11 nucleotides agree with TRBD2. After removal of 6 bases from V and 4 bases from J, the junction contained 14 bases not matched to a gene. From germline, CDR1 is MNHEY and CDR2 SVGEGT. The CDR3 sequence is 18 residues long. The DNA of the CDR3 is TGTGCCAGCAGACCCGCTAGCGGGGGGCCCCCCGAGTACAATGAGCAGTTCTTC. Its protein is CASRPASGGPPEYNEQFF.

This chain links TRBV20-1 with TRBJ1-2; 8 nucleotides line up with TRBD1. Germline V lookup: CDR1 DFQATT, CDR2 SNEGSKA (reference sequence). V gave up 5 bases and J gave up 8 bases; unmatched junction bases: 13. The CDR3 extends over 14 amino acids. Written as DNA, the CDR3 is TGCAGTGCTGTGGACAGGGTCGAGGTTGGAGGCTACACCTTC. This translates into CSAVDRVEVGGYTF.

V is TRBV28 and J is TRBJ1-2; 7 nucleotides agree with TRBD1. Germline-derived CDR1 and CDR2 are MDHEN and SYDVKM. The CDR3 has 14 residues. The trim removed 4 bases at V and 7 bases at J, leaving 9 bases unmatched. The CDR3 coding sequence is TGTGCCAGCAGTTCCGACAGGGTGGCCGGTGGCTACACCTTC. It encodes CASSSDRVAGGYTF.

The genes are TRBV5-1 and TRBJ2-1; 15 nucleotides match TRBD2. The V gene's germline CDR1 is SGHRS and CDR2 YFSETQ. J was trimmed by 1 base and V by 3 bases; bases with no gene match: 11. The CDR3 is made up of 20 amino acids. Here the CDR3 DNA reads TGCGCCAGCAGCTCTCACGGGACTAGCGGGGGGCAACAATCCTACAATGAGCAGTTCTTC. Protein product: CASSSHGTSGGQQSYNEQFF.

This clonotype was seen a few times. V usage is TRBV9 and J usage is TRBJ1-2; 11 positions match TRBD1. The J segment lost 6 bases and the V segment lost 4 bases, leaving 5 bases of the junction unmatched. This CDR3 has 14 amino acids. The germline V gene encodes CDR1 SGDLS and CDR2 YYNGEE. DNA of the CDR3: TGTGCCAGCAGCACAGGGACAGGGGGACATGGCTACACCTTC. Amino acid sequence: CASSTGTGGHGYTF.

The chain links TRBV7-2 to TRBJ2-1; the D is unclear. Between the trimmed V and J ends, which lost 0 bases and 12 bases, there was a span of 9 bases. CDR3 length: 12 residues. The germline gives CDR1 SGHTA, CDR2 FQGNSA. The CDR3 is CASSLARFGQFF. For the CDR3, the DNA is TGTGCCAGCAGCTTAGCTAGGTTTGGGCAGTTCTTC.

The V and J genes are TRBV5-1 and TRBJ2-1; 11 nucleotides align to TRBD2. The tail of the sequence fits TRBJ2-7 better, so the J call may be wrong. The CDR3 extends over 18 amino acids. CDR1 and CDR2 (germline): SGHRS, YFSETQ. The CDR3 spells CASSLGSGGGYFYNEQYF. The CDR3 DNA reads TGCGCCAGCAGCTTGGGTAGCGGGGGGGGTTACTTCTACAATGAGCAGTACTTC.

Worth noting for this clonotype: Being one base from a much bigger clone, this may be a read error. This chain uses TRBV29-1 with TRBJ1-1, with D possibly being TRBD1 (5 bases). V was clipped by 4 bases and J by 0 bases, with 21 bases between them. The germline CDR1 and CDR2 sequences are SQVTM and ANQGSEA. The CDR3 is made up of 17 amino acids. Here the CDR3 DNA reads TGCAGCGTTGGAGGTACGAATGCACGGGGCCTGAACACTGAAGCTTTCTTT. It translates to CSVGGTNARGLNTEAFF.

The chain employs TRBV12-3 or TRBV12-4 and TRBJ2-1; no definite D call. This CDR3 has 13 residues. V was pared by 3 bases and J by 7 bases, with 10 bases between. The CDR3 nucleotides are TGTGCCAGCAGTTTTCTTGCCATGAATGAGCAGTTCTTC. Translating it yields CASSFLAMNEQFF.